Listed below are T cell receptor beta chains from one sample, sequenced in a study of cytomegalovirus exposure and HLA in healthy donors. TCRdb keeps only in-frame clones here, not all; method: immunoSEQ multiplex PCR. The sample has some 180,000 clones, roughly 82% seen once. Sequences were obtained from PBMCs. The receptors here all came from a man aged 35 to 55 in good health and CMV-seronegative. The CDR3 runs from the conserved cysteine through the conserved F or W. D genes are given only for firm matches. Expanded clones are given a class, and other clones once, few, many or no size at all.

CDR3 length	D gene	clone size	V gene	J gene	CDR3 DNA	CDR3 protein
15	TRBD2	NA	TRBV7-2	TRBJ2-2	TGTGCCAGCAGCTTTCAGGGAGGGACCACCGGGGAGCTGTTTTTT	CASSFQGGTTGELFF
15	TRBD2	NA	TRBV7-2	TRBJ2-7	TGTGCCAGCAGCTCGTCTAGCGGGAGCTCCTACGAGCAGTACTTC	CASSSSSGSSYEQYF
15	NA	NA	TRBV5-6	TRBJ1-1	TGTGCCAGCAGCTGGACCGGGATATCAAACACTGAAGCTTTCTTT	CASSWTGISNTEAFF
14	NA	few	TRBV7-2	TRBJ2-1	TGTGCCAGCAGCTTACAGGCCAGCAACAATGAGCAGTTCTTC	CASSLQASNNEQFF
14	NA	NA	TRBV19	TRBJ1-2	TGTGCCAGTAGTATAGGAACAGGGAACTATGGCTACACCTTC	CASSIGTGNYGYTF
21	TRBD1	NA	TRBV27	TRBJ1-2	TGTGCCAGCAGTCACCCCAAATTCCCATCCCAGGGGGACCTACCAAACTATGGCTACACCTTC	CASSHPKFPSQGDLPNYGYTF
13	NA	NA	TRBV18	TRBJ1-1	TGTGCCAGCTCACCGTTGGGGGCCACTGAAGCTTTCTTT	CASSPLGATEAFF
15	TRBD1	NA	TRBV28	TRBJ1-5	TGTGCCAGCAGATTATCAGACAGGGGCAATCAGCCCCAGCATTTT	CASRLSDRGNQPQHF
14	NA	once	TRBV5-4	TRBJ2-1	TGTGCCAGCAGCTTGGGGCAGAATTCCCATGAGCAGTTCTTC	CASSLGQNSHEQFF
14	NA	few	TRBV7-2	TRBJ1-3	TGTGCCAGCAGCTTACGAGAGGAACGAAACACCATATATTTT	CASSLREERNTIYF
16	TRBD2	NA	TRBV4-1	TRBJ2-4	TGCGCCAGCAGCCAGACGGGACTAGCGGGGAAAAACATTCAGTACTTC	CASSQTGLAGKNIQYF
12	NA	few	TRBV30	TRBJ1-2	TGTGCCTGGAGTGTACTCACTATAGGCTACACCTTC	CAWSVLTIGYTF
14	NA	NA	TRBV5-1	TRBJ2-5	TGCGCCAGCAGCCCGAGCGCAGGGCAAGAGACCCAGTACTTC	CASSPSAGQETQYF
16	TRBD2	NA	TRBV5-4	TRBJ2-3	TGTGCCAGCAGCCCACCGCGGGGGGGCGTGGCAGATACGCAGTATTTT	CASSPPRGGVADTQYF
12	NA	NA	TRBV6-5	TRBJ1-1	TGTGCCAGCAGATGGGGGGGCACTGAAGCTTTCTTT	CASRWGGTEAFF
15	NA	once	TRBV7-9	TRBJ1-1	TGTGCCAGCAGCTCCGGGGGGGTGGTCAACACTGAAGCTTTCTTT	CASSSGGVVNTEAFF
16	TRBD1	once	TRBV28	TRBJ2-1	TGTGCCAGCAGTCCTACCGGGACAGGGGTTTTGCATGAGCAGTTCTTC	CASSPTGTGVLHEQFF
15	TRBD1	NA	TRBV28	TRBJ1-5	TGTGCCAGCAGTTTATCCAGGGGGCCAGGACAGCCCCAGCATTTT	CASSLSRGPGQPQHF
16	NA	NA	TRBV21-1	TRBJ2-7	TGTGCCAGCAGCAAAAAGAGGGCGGGGGACGTGGGGGAGCAGTACTTC	CASSKKRAGDVGEQYF
14	NA	NA	TRBV28	TRBJ1-1	TGTGCCAGCAACAGCGGCAGGATGAACACTGAAGCTTTCTTT	CASNSGRMNTEAFF
12	TRBD1	NA	TRBV2	TRBJ1-1	TGTGCCAGCAGTGGGGACAGCCCCAGAGCTTTCTTT	CASSGDSPRAFF
16	TRBD2	once	TRBV6-6	TRBJ2-1	TGTGCCAGCAGTTACTCGGCAGCGGGGGGCGACAATGAGCAGTTCTTC	CASSYSAAGGDNEQFF
14	TRBD1	NA	TRBV6-5	TRBJ1-2	TGTGCCAGCAGTTACGGGACAGGGAGGTCTGGCTACACCTTC	CASSYGTGRSGYTF
12	TRBD2	NA	TRBV6-5	TRBJ2-3	TGTGCCAGCAGAACCCCGGGGGGGACGCAGTATTTT	CASRTPGGTQYF
14	NA	NA	TRBV4-1	TRBJ1-1	TGCGCCAGCAGCCAAGTCTGGAGCGGCACTGAAGCTTTCTTT	CASSQVWSGTEAFF
13	NA	NA	TRBV27	TRBJ2-7	TGTGCCAGCAGCCTGCCGGGGAGGGGGGAGCAGTACTTC	CASSLPGRGEQYF
15	TRBD2	NA	TRBV5-1	TRBJ2-1	TGCGCCAGCAGCACAACTAGCGGGAGGGCCCATGAGCAGTTCTTC	CASSTTSGRAHEQFF
18	TRBD1	few	TRBV30	TRBJ1-2	TGTGCCTGGAGTGGACGGACAGGGGGGAATATGGGGTCATATGGCTACACCTTC	CAWSGRTGGNMGSYGYTF
15	TRBD2	few	TRBV5-8	TRBJ2-3	TGTGCCAGCAGGGATCCGGGACTAGCTACAGATACGCAGTATTTT	CASRDPGLATDTQYF
17	TRBD2	NA	TRBV7-9	TRBJ2-7	TGTGCCAGCAGCTCCGTTGGGACAGGGACTAGCGGTTACGAGCAGTACTTC	CASSSVGTGTSGYEQYF
14	NA	NA	TRBV4-1	TRBJ1-4	TGCGCCAGCAGCCCTTATTCAACTAATGAAAAACTGTTTTTT	CASSPYSTNEKLFF
15	NA	NA	TRBV5-1	TRBJ2-2	TGCGCCAGCTCCACGGTCAGGGCGAACACCGGGGAGCTGTTTTTT	CASSTVRANTGELFF
13	NA	few	TRBV25-1	TRBJ1-2	TGTGCCAGCAACGAGGGAGGGGACTATGGCTACACCTTC	CASNEGGDYGYTF
14	NA	NA	TRBV7-2	TRBJ2-7	TGTGCCAGCAGCGAAGGACTCGTCTCCTACGAGCAGTACTTC	CASSEGLVSYEQYF
16	TRBD2	NA	TRBV5-1	TRBJ2-5	TGCGCCAGCAGCTTGGTGAGACTAGCGGATTCAGAGACCCAGTACTTC	CASSLVRLADSETQYF
14	NA	NA	TRBV4-2	TRBJ1-6	TGTGCCAGCAGCCACCCCGGGGCGGGACGTCACCTCCACTTT	CASSHPGAGRHLHF